A selection of T cell receptor beta chains follows, all from one sample in a study of shared clonotypes between healthy human individuals. Some clones are missing from TCRdb's copy, which holds only in-frame ones; the method was immunoSEQ multiplex PCR. The table includes under 2.5 million clones, 85% to 95% detected once. The sample was naive CD4+ T cells from PBMCs. Every receptor here comes from a man aged 18 to 30 in good health. Some clones in this sample may be carry-over from other donors' samples. Each CDR3 is given without its conserved first and last residue.

TRBV15	TRBJ2-7	ATSRDWRDPEQY
TRBV28	TRBJ1-1	ASSSYLRDRNTEAF
TRBV18	TRBJ2-4	ASSPGLAGGLNIQY
TRBV7-2	TRBJ1-2	ASSLDVIDRGYGYT
TRBV5-8	TRBJ1-1	ASSFWVNEAF
TRBV5-1	TRBJ2-6	ASSSGGAAGANVLT
TRBV6-5	TRBJ1-2	ASKKTGRYGYT
TRBV27	TRBJ2-5	ASSLLGLGQETQY
TRBV28	TRBJ2-7	ASSYGGRATYEQY
TRBV2	TRBJ2-6	ASSRSGHAGANVLT
TRBV6-6	TRBJ2-5	ASSPPTGLIGTQY
TRBV28	TRBJ2-7	ASTDSSSYEQY
TRBV5-6	TRBJ1-5	ASSWGQGANQPQH
TRBV28	TRBJ1-1	ASSLYREPGGEAF
TRBV7-2	TRBJ2-7	ASRNSGRSYEQY
TRBV5-6	TRBJ2-3	ASTGTRGANTQY
TRBV5-1	TRBJ2-3	ASSLWTSGSRSDTQY
TRBV4-3	TRBJ1-3	ASSQDNSRANTIY